Listed below are T cell receptor beta chains from one sample, sequenced in a study of memory CD4+ T cells and cytomegalovirus serostatus. Repertoires were generated with immunoSEQ multiplex PCR, while TCRdb's copy carries only in-frame clones and drops some. There are around 50,000 clones in the sample; around 78% occur only once, and 0.65% to 0.85% lies in the top ten. The sequenced material came from memory CD4+ T cells from blood. Every receptor here comes from an adult in good health and CMV-seronegative. Each CDR3 is given with its conserved first and last residue. D genes are given only for firm matches. Clone size is shown for a subset of rows, as once, few, many or a class of expanded clone.

once	TRBV7-8	TRBJ2-1	15	TRBD2	CASSLAPSGRGEQFF	TGTGCCAGCAGCTTAGCGCCTAGCGGGAGAGGTGAGCAGTTCTTC
NA	TRBV2	TRBJ1-2	16	NA	CASSELGGRDNYGYTF	TGTGCCAGCAGTGAATTGGGGGGCCGAGATAACTATGGCTACACCTTC
NA	TRBV6-1	TRBJ2-3	16	TRBD2	CASSETSGRPTDTQYF	TGTGCCAGCAGTGAGACTAGCGGGCGACCCACAGATACGCAGTATTTT
NA	TRBV11-1	TRBJ2-5	19	NA	CASSLRGGRGLGGKETQYF	TGTGCCAGCAGCTTAAGGGGCGGACGCGGACTAGGGGGTAAAGAGACCCAGTACTTC
once	TRBV10-3	TRBJ2-7	14	NA	CAISPGGGLYEQYF	TGTGCCATCAGCCCAGGGGGGGGGCTCTACGAGCAGTACTTC
NA	TRBV7-9	TRBJ2-7	11	NA	CASSRTYEQYF	TGTGCCAGCAGCCGGACCTACGAGCAGTACTTC
few	TRBV30	TRBJ1-5	13	NA	CAWNPDSNQPQHF	TGTGCCTGGAATCCCGATAGCAATCAGCCCCAGCATTTT
NA	TRBV14	TRBJ1-2	14	NA	CASSLDSLLGGYTF	TGTGCCAGCAGCCTCGACTCCCTTCTAGGTGGCTACACCTTC
NA	TRBV27	TRBJ2-5	16	TRBD2	CASSPGLAGAQETQYF	TGTGCCAGCAGTCCAGGACTAGCGGGAGCCCAAGAGACCCAGTACTTC
NA	TRBV10-3	TRBJ2-3	12	NA	CAISFSTDTQYF	TGTGCCATCAGTTTTAGCACAGATACGCAGTATTTT
NA	TRBV4-1	TRBJ1-5	16	TRBD1	CASSQGHSGGVESQHF	TGCGCCAGCAGCCAAGGCCACTCAGGGGGGGTAGAGTCCCAGCATTTT
NA	TRBV28	TRBJ2-3	13	NA	CASRNDNTDTQYF	TGTGCCAGCAGAAATGACAACACAGATACGCAGTATTTT
NA	TRBV11-2	TRBJ2-1	16	TRBD2	CASSLVRGSSYNEQFF	TGTGCCAGCAGCTTAGTGCGCGGGAGCTCCTACAATGAGCAGTTCTTC
few	TRBV10-3	TRBJ2-7	12	NA	CAIKGSSYEQYF	TGTGCCATCAAGGGCTCTTCCTACGAGCAGTACTTC
NA	TRBV19	TRBJ2-7	14	TRBD1	CASSMDRGRNEQYF	TGTGCCAGTAGTATGGACAGGGGGCGGAACGAGCAGTACTTC
NA	TRBV7-9	TRBJ1-1	16	TRBD1	CASSPGQGSGNTEAFF	TGTGCCAGCAGCCCGGGACAGGGGAGCGGGAACACTGAAGCTTTCTTT
NA	TRBV28	TRBJ2-1	11	TRBD2	CASSSRTRMLF	TGTGCCAGCAGTTCCCGGACTAGGATGCTCTTC
NA	TRBV19	TRBJ1-5	21	TRBD1	CASSITLVPGTGPYSNQPQHF	TGTGCCAGTAGTATAACCCTGGTTCCCGGGACAGGGCCCTATAGCAATCAGCCCCAGCATTTT
NA	TRBV10-3	TRBJ2-7	11	TRBD2	CAAGAGHEQYF	TGTGCCGCGGGAGCCGGCCACGAGCAGTACTTC
NA	TRBV6-1	TRBJ2-1	17	NA	CASSEGVGFSSYNEQFF	TGTGCCAGCAGTGAAGGGGTTGGGTTTAGCTCCTACAATGAGCAGTTCTTC
once	TRBV2	TRBJ1-4	15	NA	CASNPQGSVGEKLFF	TGTGCCAGCAACCCCCAGGGTTCGGTCGGTGAAAAACTGTTTTTT
NA	TRBV29-1	TRBJ1-1	13	NA	CSAVQGRTTEAFF	TGCAGCGCCGTACAGGGAAGGACCACTGAAGCTTTCTTT
NA	TRBV19	TRBJ1-1	15	TRBD1	CASSIGGQGRTEAFF	TGTGCCAGTAGTATAGGGGGACAGGGGAGAACTGAAGCTTTCTTT
few	TRBV7-3	TRBJ1-3	13	NA	CASSDRLGNTIYF	TGTGCCAGCAGTGACAGACTGGGAAACACCATATATTTT
NA	TRBV7-2	TRBJ2-7	15	NA	CASSPRGGRFYEQYF	TGTGCCAGCAGCCCGAGGGGGGGGCGGTTCTACGAGCAGTACTTC
NA	TRBV7-2	TRBJ2-7	13	TRBD2	CASSYERGYEQYF	TGTGCCAGCAGCTATGAGCGGGGCTACGAGCAGTACTTC
NA	TRBV6-5	TRBJ2-7	14	NA	CASSRQVTSYEQYF	TGTGCCAGCAGCAGACAGGTAACCTCGTACGAGCAGTACTTC
NA	TRBV7-9	TRBJ1-4	15	NA	CASSLVGAGNEKLFF	TGTGCCAGCAGCCTAGTCGGGGCGGGGAATGAAAAACTGTTTTTT
NA	TRBV27	TRBJ2-7	16	TRBD2	CASSLRGLAGDREQYF	TGTGCCAGCAGTTTAAGGGGACTAGCGGGAGATCGCGAGCAGTACTTC
NA	TRBV27	TRBJ2-6	16	NA	CASSFRTPGRANVLTF	TGTGCCAGCAGTTTCCGGACGCCAGGGAGGGCCAACGTCCTGACTTTC
NA	TRBV28	TRBJ2-7	14	NA	CASSLVGSSYEQYF	TGTGCCAGCAGTTTAGTGGGTAGCTCCTACGAGCAGTACTTC
NA	TRBV30	TRBJ1-5	13	NA	CAWGRDSNQPQHF	TGTGCCTGGGGCCGGGACAGCAATCAGCCCCAGCATTTT
NA	TRBV6-6	TRBJ2-1	15	TRBD2	CASSRAGGPLAEQFF	TGTGCCAGCAGTCGAGCGGGAGGGCCTCTCGCTGAGCAGTTCTTC
NA	TRBV11-2	TRBJ2-3	14	TRBD2	CASSLGLAADTQYF	TGTGCCAGCAGCCTGGGGCTAGCGGCAGATACGCAGTATTTT
NA	TRBV9	TRBJ2-1	15	TRBD2	CASSVGLAGGEIEFF	TGTGCCAGCAGCGTGGGACTAGCGGGAGGGGAAATAGAGTTCTTC
NA	TRBV18	TRBJ2-5	13	NA	CASSPGWEETQYF	TGTGCCAGCTCACCAGGATGGGAGGAGACCCAGTACTTC
NA	TRBV2	TRBJ2-3	13	NA	CASREENTDTQYF	TGTGCCAGCAGGGAGGAGAACACAGATACGCAGTATTTT
NA	TRBV2	TRBJ2-1	17	TRBD1	CASSDLFRQGSYNEQFF	TGTGCCAGCAGTGATTTGTTTCGACAGGGTTCTTACAATGAGCAGTTCTTC
NA	TRBV7-9	TRBJ1-2	14	TRBD1	CASIEGQGADGYTF	TGTGCCAGCATCGAGGGACAGGGGGCGGATGGCTACACCTTC
NA	TRBV30	TRBJ1-1	13	TRBD1	CAWVDRVRPEAFF	TGTGCCTGGGTGGACAGGGTACGGCCTGAAGCTTTCTTT
NA	TRBV6-6	TRBJ1-2	13	NA	CATGVNRDGGYTF	TGTGCCACCGGGGTAAACAGGGATGGTGGCTACACCTTC
NA	TRBV5-1	TRBJ1-4	17	TRBD1	CASSLEGTGGASEKLFF	TGCGCCAGCAGCTTGGAAGGGACAGGGGGCGCATCAGAAAAACTGTTTTTT